One and the same sample provided the 14 T cell receptor beta chains below, sequenced in a study of blood T cells in healthy people across ages (dated by TCRdb to about 2015). The library was built by means of 5' RACE. The sequencing machine was an Illumina HiSeq 2500. A second PCR of roughly 7 to 11 cycles was performed with a sample-barcoded 5' primer and a J-beta primer mix. The public reads were quality trimmed at Q25 with fastp and then assembled into clones with MiXCR by TCRdb, keeping productive beta chains. Rows merge per CDR3 protein into single entries with the most common DNA and genes. This sample is represented by about 1,000,000 distinct CDR3 sequences; more than 40% of them were singletons. The top ten constitute approximately 17% of the sample. Sequenced input: blood. The receptors derive from a woman aged 55-70 years in good health.

This clonotype was seen a single time. The CDR3 sequence is CASSLEGVVMSYEQYF. CDR3 bases: TGCGCCAGCAGCTTGGAAGGGGTGGTGATGTCCTACGAGCAGTACTTC. The chain is built from TRBV5-1 and TRBJ2-7, with a tentative D call TRBD1 (5 bases). V lost 0 bases and J 1 base, leaving 14 bases between the germline ends. The germline V gene encodes CDR1 SGHRS and CDR2 YFSETQ. This CDR3 contains 16 residues.

This clonotype has a handful of counts. DNA of the CDR3: TGTGCCAGCAGTGTCGGAAGACGAGGCTACGAGCAGTACTTC. Its translation is CASSVGRRGYEQYF. The rearrangement joins TRBV27 to TRBJ2-7, with D uncertain. The CDR3 has 14 amino acids. CDR1 and CDR2 from the germline V gene are MNHEY and SMNVEV (reference sequence). Trimming took off 5 bases at V and 3 bases at J, with 14 bases between the two ends.

CDR3 sequence: CASNLQGASTDTQYF. The CDR3, as DNA: TGTGCCAGCAATCTACAGGGGGCTAGCACAGATACGCAGTATTTT. The chain employs TRBV28 and TRBJ2-3, with TRBD1 identical over 9 bases. The CDR3 is 15 residues long. V dropped 7 bases and J dropped 0; count of bases not matched to a gene: 5. The germline CDR1 and CDR2 sequences are MDHEN and SYDVKM.

The count of this clonotype is one. The genes are TRBV5-1 and TRBJ1-1, with D tentatively TRBD1 (6 bases). This CDR3 has 15 amino acids. Germline CDR1 SGHRS, CDR2 YFSETQ. The V and J ends lost 5 bases and 5 bases respectively, with 19 bases between them. The chain's CDR3 is CASSIPGQGRTEAFF. In DNA, the CDR3 is TGCGCCAGCAGTATCCCGGGGCAGGGGAGGACTGAAGCTTTCTTT.

This clonotype turned up a few times. The V gene is TRBV9, the J gene TRBJ2-1; the D is unclear. The CDR3 is 13 amino acids. The germline gives CDR1 SGDLS, CDR2 YYNGEE. Trimming removed 4 bases from V and 6 bases from J, with 11 bases in between. The CDR3 is CASSPQVLNEQFF. In DNA form, the CDR3 reads TGTGCCAGCAGCCCTCAGGTCCTCAATGAGCAGTTCTTC.

V usage is TRBV24-1 and J usage is TRBJ2-1; D is perhaps TRBD1 or TRBD2 (6 bases each). CDR3 length: 13 residues. Trimming took 9 bases from V and 2 from J, leaving 10 bases between them. CDR1 and CDR2 from the germline V gene are KGHDR and SFDVKD. In DNA, the CDR3 is TGTGCCACCCGGGGGCCCACCTACAATGAGCAGTTCTTC. It is translated as CATRGPTYNEQFF.

Worth noting for this clonotype: This could be a read error, since a much larger clone is one nucleotide away. The gene calls are TRBV29-1 and TRBJ2-1; 9 bases line up with TRBD2. Germline loops: CDR1 SQVTM, CDR2 ANQGSEA. The CDR3 contains 13 residues. CDR3 protein: CSVGTSAFGELFF. CDR3 DNA: TGCAGCGTTGGGACTAGCGCATTTGGTGAGCTGTTCTTC.

Only a few counts were recorded for this clonotype. The J gene is TRBJ2-3, the V gene TRBV6-5; 11 nucleotides align to TRBD2. This CDR3 spans 15 amino acids. From germline, CDR1 is MNHEY and CDR2 SVGAGI. V lost 7 bases to trimming and J lost 0 bases; unmatched junction nucleotides: 3. CDR3 bases: TGTGCCAGCACCCTAGCGGGAGGTAGCACAGATACGCAGTATTTT. Translating gives CASTLAGGSTDTQYF.

As regards this clonotype: At one end the junction does not follow the germline gene, possibly because of a read error. CDR3 amino acids: CAGSLGATGEQYF. Here the CDR3 DNA reads TGTGCCGGCAGCTTAGGCGCGACTGGTGAGCAGTACTTC. The chain recombines TRBV7-9 with TRBJ2-7; D gene uncertain. Germline V gives CDR1 SEHNR, CDR2 FQNEAQ (reference sequence). CDR3 length: 13 residues.

This clonotype was seen a handful of times. CDR3 DNA sequence: TGTGCCAGCAGTACAGCTAACTATGGCTACACCTTC. It codes for CASSTANYGYTF. The chain employs TRBV12-3 or TRBV12-4 and TRBJ1-2; D is unclear. CDR3 length: 12 residues. V was shortened by 5 bases and J by 0 bases, with 4 bases between the two germline ends.

V and J are TRBV2 and TRBJ1-1, with D hard to call. Trimming shortened V by 6 bases and J by 5 bases, and 10 bases separated the two germline ends. The germline gives CDR1 SNHLY, CDR2 FYNNEI. The CDR3 is 12 residues long. The CDR3 spells CASRFRETEAFF. The DNA for the CDR3 is TGTGCCAGCAGATTTCGGGAGACTGAAGCTTTCTTT.

This clonotype was picked up a small number of times. For the CDR3, the DNA is TGTGCCAGCAGTCCCCAGGAGAGCACAGATACGCAGTATTTT. Translation gives CASSPQESTDTQYF. The chain recombines TRBV6-5 with TRBJ2-3; D gene unclear. Germline V CDR1 and CDR2: MNHEY, SVGAGI. Deletions cut 5 bases from V and 0 bases from J, with 9 bases between. The CDR3 loop spans 14 amino acids.

This clonotype was recorded at least ten times. This chain connects TRBV29-1 to TRBJ2-5; D not resolved. CDR1 and CDR2 (germline): SQVTM, ANQGSEA. The V and J ends lost 0 bases and 0 bases respectively, with 11 bases between them. The CDR3 runs 15 residues. In nucleotides, the CDR3 is TGCAGCGTTGAAGATCTTCTGAGAGACCAAGAGACCCAGTACTTC. It codes for CSVEDLLRDQETQYF.

The chain has TRBV5-1 and TRBJ2-1; maybe TRBD1 (5 bases). Trimming cost V 1 base and J 7 bases, with 9 bases left between them. CDR1 and CDR2 from the germline V gene are SGHRS and YFSETQ. The length of the CDR3 is 13 residues. CDR3 in DNA: TGCGCCAGCAGCTTGTATAAGGGGAATGAGCAGTTCTTC. It codes for CASSLYKGNEQFF.